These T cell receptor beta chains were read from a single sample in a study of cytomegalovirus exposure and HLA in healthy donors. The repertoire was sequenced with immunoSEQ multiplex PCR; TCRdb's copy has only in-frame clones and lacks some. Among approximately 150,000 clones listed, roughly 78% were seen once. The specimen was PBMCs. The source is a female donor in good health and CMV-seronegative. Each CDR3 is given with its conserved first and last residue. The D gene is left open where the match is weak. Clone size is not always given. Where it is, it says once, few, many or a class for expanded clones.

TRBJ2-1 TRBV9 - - CASSTGGEQFF TGTGCCAGCAGCACAGGCGGTGAGCAGTTCTTC
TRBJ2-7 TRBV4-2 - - CASSQEVLAPRAYEQYF TGTGCCAGCAGCCAAGAGGTTTTGGCCCCGCGGGCCTACGAGCAGTACTTC
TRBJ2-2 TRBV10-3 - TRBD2 CAITGGAQTGELFF TGTGCCATCACGGGAGGGGCCCAAACCGGGGAGCTGTTTTTT
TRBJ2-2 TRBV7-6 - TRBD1 CASSRTGRSANTGELFF TGTGCCAGCAGCAGGACAGGACGATCCGCGAACACCGGGGAGCTGTTTTTT
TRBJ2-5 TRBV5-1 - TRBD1 CASSPGQAQETQYF TGCGCCAGCAGCCCCGGACAGGCCCAAGAGACCCAGTACTTC
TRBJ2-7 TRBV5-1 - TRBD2 CASSFNSGTSWSHEQYF TGCGCCAGCAGTTTCAACTCCGGGACTAGCTGGTCCCACGAGCAGTACTTC
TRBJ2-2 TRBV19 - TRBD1 CASSADRATGELFF TGTGCCAGTAGTGCCGACAGGGCCACCGGGGAGCTGTTTTTT
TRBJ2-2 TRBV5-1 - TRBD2 CASSYRDYITGELFF TGCGCCAGCAGCTATAGGGACTATATCACCGGGGAGCTGTTTTTT
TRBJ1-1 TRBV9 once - CASSVGGPRNTEAFF TGTGCCAGCAGCGTAGGGGGGCCTCGGAACACTGAAGCTTTCTTT
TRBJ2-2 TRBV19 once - CASSIGEMDTGELFF TGTGCCAGTAGTATCGGGGAAATGGACACCGGGGAGCTGTTTTTT
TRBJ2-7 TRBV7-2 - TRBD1 CASSSKAGTEYEQYF TGTGCCAGCAGCTCCAAGGCCGGGACAGAATACGAGCAGTACTTC
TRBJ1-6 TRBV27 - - CASSLSTQANSPLHF TGTGCCAGCAGTTTATCTACTCAGGCCAATTCACCCCTCCACTTT
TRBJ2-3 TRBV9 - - CASNSGPPTDTQYF TGTGCCAGCAATAGCGGCCCACCCACAGATACGCAGTATTTT
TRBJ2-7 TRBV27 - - CASSPGLFSYEQYF TGTGCCAGCAGTCCAGGACTATTCTCCTACGAGCAGTACTTC
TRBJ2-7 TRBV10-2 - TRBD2 CASTGRPYEQYF TGCGCCAGCACCGGGAGGCCCTACGAGCAGTACTTC
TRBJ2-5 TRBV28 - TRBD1 CASSSWTGGRETQYF TGTGCCAGCAGTTCCTGGACAGGGGGCAGGGAGACCCAGTACTTC
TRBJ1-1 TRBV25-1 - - CASSDTGTEAFF TGTGCCAGCAGTGATACCGGGACTGAAGCTTTCTTT
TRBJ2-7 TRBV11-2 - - CASSFLAYTIYEQYF TGTGCCAGCAGCTTTCTAGCGTATACGATCTACGAGCAGTACTTC
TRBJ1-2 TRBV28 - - CATQRGGEHGYTF TGTGCCACCCAGAGGGGAGGGGAGCATGGCTACACCTTC
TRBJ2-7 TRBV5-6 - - CASSLGGNPYEQYF TGTGCCAGCAGCTTGGGAGGGAACCCGTACGAGCAGTACTTC
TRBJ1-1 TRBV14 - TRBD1 CASSRTGLNTEAFF TGTGCCAGCAGCCGGACAGGGTTGAACACTGAAGCTTTCTTT
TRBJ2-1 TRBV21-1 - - CESGDYNEQFF TGCGAGTCGGGGGACTACAATGAGCAGTTCTTC
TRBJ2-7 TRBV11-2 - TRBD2 CASSLTSGRAHRYF TGTGCCAGCAGCTTAACTAGCGGGAGGGCGCATAGGTACTTC
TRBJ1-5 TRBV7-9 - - CASSFEGDQPQHF TGTGCCAGCAGCTTCGAAGGGGATCAGCCCCAGCATTTT